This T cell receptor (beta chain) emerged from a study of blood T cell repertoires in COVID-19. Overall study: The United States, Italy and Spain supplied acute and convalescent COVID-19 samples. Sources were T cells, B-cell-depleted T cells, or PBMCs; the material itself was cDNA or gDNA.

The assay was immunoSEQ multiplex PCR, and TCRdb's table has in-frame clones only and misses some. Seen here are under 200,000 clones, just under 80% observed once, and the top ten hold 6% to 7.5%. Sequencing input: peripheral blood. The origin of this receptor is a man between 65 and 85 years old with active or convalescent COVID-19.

DNA of the CDR3: TGTGCCAGCAGCCTCCGACAGGTTCCCCTTTATAGCAATCAGCCCCAGCATTTT. This sequence encodes CASSLRQVPLYSNQPQHF. J is TRBJ1-5 and V is TRBV5-8; D is perhaps TRBD1 (6 bases). The CDR3 is 18 amino acids. Trimming pared 4 bases from V and 0 bases from J, leaving 20 bases between. CDR1 is SGHTS and CDR2 is YDEGEE in the germline V gene.